The source of this TCR beta chain is a study of T cell responses to AZD1222 COVID-19 vaccine. Whole-study findings and limits: At baseline, just a handful of AZD1222 recipients tested seropositive. The span of vaccine-associated CD4 TCRs extended across spike, with dominance at 160-218 and 743-854. Donor demographics were predominantly white British with a female majority; clonal diversity may be underestimated.

Concerning this clone itself: What it recognizes is unknown.

This CDR3 comprises 14 residues. From germline, CDR1 is LNHDA and CDR2 SQIVND (reference sequence). Unmatched junction bases numbered 7, after V lost 4 bases and J lost 5 bases. The method was immunoSEQ multiplex PCR; TCRdb's version includes in-frame clones alone and lacks a portion of them. The table records under 150,000 clones, 70% to 90% of them present only once. The receptor was derived from an adult in good health. Source: peripheral blood, taken on day 0 of MenACWY control vaccination. The J gene is TRBJ1-1, the V gene TRBV19; TRBD1 matches 7 bases. CDR3: CASSTPGGGTEAFF. The CDR3 nucleotides are TGTGCCAGTAGTACTCCAGGGGGTGGTACTGAAGCTTTCTTT. Using reference TRBV19 and TRBJ1-1 for the parts outside the CDR3, the full variable domain is DGGITQSPKYLFRKEGQNVTLSCEQNLNHDAMYWYRQDPGQGLRLIYYSQIVNDFQKGDIAEGYSVSREKKESFPLTVTSAQKNPTAFYLCASSTPGGGTEAFFGQGTRLTVV.